These 27 T cell receptor beta chains originate from one sample sequenced in a study of blood T cell repertoires in COVID-19. Data came from immunoSEQ multiplex PCR; TCRdb stores just in-frame clones and leaves some out. The profile covers over 200,000 clones, with roughly 87% appearing a single time and about 2% taken by the ten largest. Sequences were obtained from peripheral blood. These receptor sequences come from a middle-aged man with active or convalescent COVID-19.

The chain couples TRBV7-3 to TRBJ2-1; the match to TRBD2 covers 12 bases. Germline CDR1 is SGHTA and CDR2 is FQGTGA. J gave up 4 bases and V 5 bases, and 9 bases lay outside the gene matches. The CDR3 contains 17 residues. CDR3 coding DNA: TGTGCCAGCAGCCTTGGGACTAGCGGGCCCTTTTACAATGAGCAGTTCTTC. It yields the protein CASSLGTSGPFYNEQFF.

J is TRBJ1-4 and V is TRBV28; 7 bases are shared with TRBD1. J gave up 6 bases and V 3 bases, and 10 bases lay outside the gene matches. CDR3 length: 16 amino acids. Germline V gene lookup returns CDR1 MDHEN and CDR2 SYDVKM. Written as DNA, the CDR3 is TGTGCCAGCAGTTTTGCGTCAAGGGGGCCTGATGAAAAACTGTTTTTT. This codes for CASSFASRGPDEKLFF.

The chain has TRBV2 and TRBJ2-1; D possibly corresponds to TRBD1 (5 bases). The CDR3 covers 17 residues. CDR1 SNHLY and CDR2 FYNNEI come from the germline V gene. V dropped 3 bases and J dropped 2 bases, with 17 bases sitting between them. The CDR3 spells CASSDTPRDSAYNEQFF. The CDR3 nucleotides are TGTGCCAGCAGTGACACACCACGAGACAGTGCCTACAATGAGCAGTTCTTC.

The rearrangement links TRBV10-3 to TRBJ1-1; 7 bases map to TRBD1. V gave up 0 bases and J gave up 4 bases; unmatched junction bases: 8. In germline, CDR1 is ENHRY, CDR2 SYGVKD. CDR3 length: 16 residues. CDR3 nucleotides: TGTGCCATCAGTGAGTCACCAGGGGGAACGGGCACTGAAGCTTTCTTT. It encodes CAISESPGGTGTEAFF.

For this clone: This may come from a read error, since a much larger clone is one base off. This sample also contains other DNA sequences that code for the same CDR3. The gene calls are TRBV6-4 and TRBJ1-5; 10 bases are shared with TRBD1. The CDR3 loop spans 15 amino acids. V trimming: 6 bases; J trimming: 2 bases; junction bases outside the gene matches: 4. Looked up from germline, CDR1 is MRHNA and CDR2 is SNTAGT. CDR3 sequence: CASSPGTGGNQPQHF. DNA for the CDR3: TGTGCCAGCAGCCCTGGGACAGGGGGCAATCAGCCCCAGCATTTT.

V and J are TRBV9 and TRBJ1-1; 7 positions match TRBD1. V lost 6 bases and J lost 1; bases outside the gene matches: 15. Per the germline V gene, CDR1 is SGDLS and CDR2 is YYNGEE. The CDR3 length is 17 residues. This CDR3 is CASNPGQSLPSNTEAFF. CDR3 in DNA: TGTGCCAGCAACCCGGGACAGTCACTTCCTTCGAACACTGAAGCTTTCTTT.

V usage is TRBV30 and J usage is TRBJ1-5; 9 nucleotides match TRBD1. Trimming at V came to 1 base and at J to 7 bases, leaving 5 bases not matched to a gene. Germline values: CDR1 GTSNPN, CDR2 SVGIG (reference sequence). The CDR3 runs 14 residues. The CDR3, as DNA: TGTGCCTGGAGTGGGACAGGGGTGGGACAGCCCCAGCATTTT. Amino acids: CAWSGTGVGQPQHF.

The rearrangement uses TRBV6-5 and TRBJ1-1; D gene ambiguous. V was clipped by 8 bases and J by 0 bases, with 7 bases between them. The CDR3 has 12 residues. Germline V lookup: CDR1 MNHEY, CDR2 SVGAGI. Here the CDR3 DNA reads TGTGCCAGCCACACAATGAACACTGAAGCTTTCTTT. Translating gives CASHTMNTEAFF.

The chain employs TRBV2 and TRBJ2-1; 14 bases map to TRBD2. This CDR3 spans 16 amino acids. Germline lookup yields CDR1 SNHLY and CDR2 FYNNEI. J was trimmed by 4 bases and V by 6 bases; bases with no gene match: 5. CDR3 loop: CASRRTSGGRYNEQFF. In DNA form, the CDR3 reads TGTGCCAGCAGGAGGACTAGCGGGGGGCGTTACAATGAGCAGTTCTTC.

This sequence joins TRBV7-2 and TRBJ1-4, with D perhaps matching TRBD1 (6 bases). CDR1 is SGHTA and CDR2 is FQGNSA in the germline V gene. V dropped 8 bases and J dropped 8 bases, with 15 bases sitting between them. The CDR3 spans 13 residues. As DNA, the CDR3 is TGTGCCAGCTTGGGGGCCGGTGAGGAAAAACTGTTTTTT. This encodes CASLGAGEEKLFF.

This chain links TRBV27 with TRBJ2-7, with 9 bases that match TRBD2. The CDR3 sequence is 13 residues long. The V gene's germline CDR1 is MNHEY and CDR2 SMNVEV (reference sequence). V shed 7 bases and J 3 bases; nucleotides not matched to a gene: 4. As DNA, the CDR3 is TGTGCCAGCACCTATAGCGGGAGCTACGAGCAGTACTTC. It translates to CASTYSGSYEQYF.

V gene TRBV11-2 combines with J gene TRBJ2-3; D ambiguous. This CDR3 region has 15 residues. V was trimmed by 1 base and J by 1 base, leaving 9 bases between them. Germline V CDR1 and CDR2: SGHAT, FQNNGV. CDR3 residues: CASSLVNTRTDTQYF. The DNA for the CDR3 is TGTGCCAGCAGCTTAGTAAACACCCGCACAGATACGCAGTATTTT.

This rearrangement joins TRBV6-5 to TRBJ1-6; 11 bases line up with TRBD1. CDR3 length equals 15 residues. V shed 4 bases and J 9 bases; nucleotides not matched to a gene: 5. The germline V gene encodes CDR1 MNHEY and CDR2 SVGAGI. The CDR3 loop reads CASSFGQGAGSPLHF. CDR3 coding DNA: TGTGCCAGCAGTTTCGGACAGGGGGCAGGTTCACCCCTCCACTTT.

The V call is TRBV11-1, the J call TRBJ2-4; 7 nucleotides match TRBD1. V gave up 4 bases and J gave up 7 bases; unmatched junction bases: 7. Germline V lookup: CDR1 SGHAT, CDR2 FQDESV (reference sequence). The CDR3 covers 14 residues. The CDR3 region is CASSSTGVRNIQYF. The CDR3 bases are TGTGCCAGCAGCTCTACAGGGGTCCGTAACATTCAGTACTTC.

This clone was recorded a few times. The rearrangement joins TRBV28 to TRBJ1-4, with 7 bases fitting TRBD1. The V segment lost 3 bases and the J segment 6 bases; nucleotides outside the gene matches: 10. The CDR3 has 16 amino acids. CDR1 MDHEN and CDR2 SYDVKM come from the germline V gene. CDR3 DNA sequence: TGTGCCAGCAGTTTCCTCCGGAGAGGGGGCGATGAAAAACTGTTTTTT. This codes for CASSFLRRGGDEKLFF.

The CDR3 DNA is TGTGCCAGCAGCGAACAGGGGCCGAGGTCCTACGAGCAGTACTTC. As protein: CASSEQGPRSYEQYF. The genes are TRBV28 and TRBJ2-7; 7 bases align to TRBD1. J gave up 1 base and V 6 bases, and 9 bases lay outside the gene matches. Germline V lookup: CDR1 MDHEN, CDR2 SYDVKM. The CDR3 has 15 amino acids.

CDR3 DNA sequence: TGTGCCAGCAGTTCAGGACAGGCCGCCTACGAGCAGTACTTC. It specifies CASSSGQAAYEQYF. The chain links TRBV27 to TRBJ2-7, with 7 nucleotides matching TRBD1. The V gene end was trimmed by 4 bases and the J gene end by 2 bases; junction bases not matched to a gene: 5. The CDR3 has 14 amino acids. Germline V gene sequence: CDR1 MNHEY, CDR2 SMNVEV (reference sequence).

The chain is built from TRBV19 and TRBJ1-1, with D maybe TRBD1 (6 bases). Per the germline V gene, CDR1 is LNHDA and CDR2 is SQIVND (reference sequence). CDR3 length: 15 amino acids. Trimming stripped 5 bases from V and 1 base from J, with 14 bases between. CDR3 in DNA: TGTGCCAGTAGTGTAACTGGGACACAGAACACTGAAGCTTTCTTT. Protein: CASSVTGTQNTEAFF.

About this clone itself: Additional DNA sequences in this sample encode the identical CDR3. The genes are TRBV28 and TRBJ1-1; D perhaps matches TRBD1 (5 bases). Germline V lookup: CDR1 MDHEN, CDR2 SYDVKM. This CDR3 is built from 14 residues. V lost 2 bases to trimming and J lost 0 bases, with 7 bases between them. The CDR3 is CASSLRGMNTEAFF. In nucleotides, the CDR3 is TGTGCCAGCAGTTTAAGGGGTATGAACACTGAAGCTTTCTTT.

The V call is TRBV10-1, the J call TRBJ1-6, with D unclear. In germline, CDR1 is WNHNN, CDR2 SYGVQD (reference sequence). V lost 6 bases, J lost 0 bases, and 12 bases lay in between. CDR3 length equals 16 residues. The CDR3 here is CASSRPSSSYNSPLHF. In DNA form, the CDR3 reads TGCGCCAGCAGCAGACCTAGTAGCTCCTATAATTCACCCCTCCACTTT.

V usage is TRBV7-9 and J usage is TRBJ1-4, with D possibly matching TRBD1 (6 bases). This CDR3 comprises 19 residues. Germline V gene lookup returns CDR1 SEHNR and CDR2 FQNEAQ (reference sequence). Deletions cut 0 bases from V and 8 bases from J, with 25 bases between. The CDR3 DNA reads TGTGCCAGCAGCTTAGCTAGAGGGACCCTACAGGGAATTGGAGAAAAACTGTTTTTT. Protein sequence: CASSLARGTLQGIGEKLFF.

This chain links TRBV30 with TRBJ1-6; D gene ambiguous. The CDR3 extends over 14 amino acids. The V gene lost 1 base and the J gene lost 7 bases, with 11 bases spanning the gap. Germline assignment: CDR1 GTSNPN and CDR2 SVGIG (reference sequence). This chain's CDR3 is CAWSALISNSPLHF. The CDR3 coding sequence is TGTGCCTGGAGTGCCCTAATCTCCAATTCACCCCTCCACTTT.

The V and J genes are TRBV5-4 and TRBJ1-2; 7 positions match TRBD1. The germline CDR1 and CDR2 sequences are SGHNT and YYREEE (reference sequence). This CDR3 has 13 residues. J gave up 4 bases and V 5 bases, and 5 bases lay outside the gene matches. CDR3 in amino acids: CASRPDRAYGYTF. For the CDR3, the DNA is TGTGCCAGCAGACCTGACAGGGCCTATGGCTACACCTTC.

On this clone: At one boundary the junction diverges from the germline segment, which might be a read error. The rearrangement uses TRBV6-1 and TRBJ1-3; 7 bases are a match to TRBD1. Germline CDR1 MNHNS, CDR2 SASEGT. CDR3 length: 20 residues. The DNA for the CDR3 is TGTGCGAGCAGTGAATATTGGAGGGGGCGCATCCGCCACTCTGGAAACACCATATATTTT. Residues: CASSEYWRGRIRHSGNTIYF.

This clone was detected only a few times. V and J are TRBV15 and TRBJ1-6; D gene unclear. The CDR3 contains 16 residues. In germline, CDR1 is LNHNV, CDR2 YYDKDF (reference sequence). Trimming shortened V by 1 base and J by 9 bases, and 16 bases separated the two germline ends. CDR3 residues: CATSRVSTSTGSPLHF. The CDR3 DNA reads TGTGCCACCAGCAGAGTGTCAACCAGTACGGGTTCACCCCTCCACTTT.

The chain uses TRBV21-1 and TRBJ1-5; the table names TRBD1, a call not compared with the DNA. TRBV21-1 constitutes a pseudogene. The CDR3 sequence is 17 residues long. The CDR3 is CASSNKSRTGWNQPQHF. The CDR3 DNA sequence: TGTGCCAGCAGCAATAAGAGTCGGACAGGGTGGAATCAGCCCCAGCATTTT.

This clone was counted a few times. This chain connects TRBV5-4 to TRBJ1-1, with TRBD1 matching over 8 bases. The germline CDR1 and CDR2 sequences are SGHNT and YYREEE (reference sequence). This CDR3 region has 13 residues. V was pared by 3 bases and J by 5 bases, with 3 bases of the junction left unmatched. The CDR3 region has the DNA TGTGCCAGCAGCTGGGACAGGACAACTGAAGCTTTCTTT. This sequence encodes CASSWDRTTEAFF. The variable domain in full, completed from reference TRBV5-4 and TRBJ1-1, reads ETGVTQSPTHLIKTRGQQVTLRCSSQSGHNTVSWYQQALGQGPQFIFQYYREEENGRGNFPPRFSGLQFPNYSSELNVNALELDDSALYLCASSWDRTTEAFFGQGTRLTVV.